This TCR beta chain originates from a study of cytomegalovirus exposure and HLA in healthy donors. Assay used: immunoSEQ multiplex PCR; TCRdb lists only in-frame clones, some missing. The sample has about 44,000 clones; approximately 93% are singletons. Germline CDR1 is MNHEY and CDR2 is SMNVEV (reference sequence). Trimming took 6 bases from V and 4 from J, leaving 12 bases between them. The CDR3 runs 13 residues. The receptor was derived from a woman aged 18-30 years in good health and CMV-seronegative. Sequenced material: PBMCs. V and J are TRBV27 and TRBJ1-1; D gene ambiguous. The CDR3 sequence: CASRPEGCTEAFF. The CDR3 region has the DNA TGTGCCAGCAGACCGGAGGGTTGCACTGAAGCTTTCTTT.